These 21 T cell receptor beta chains came from one sample sequenced in a study of CD8+ T cells in alopecia areata. Following extraction, RNA underwent reverse transcription to cDNA, which served as the sequencing template. Profiling relied on immunoSEQ multiplex PCR, and the TCRdb table lists in-frame clones only, not all of them. Among some 130,000 clones listed, around 53% were seen once. The treatment here: oral pan-JAK inhibitor, 5-10 mg twice daily. The sample was CD4+ T cells sorted from blood, taken at week 4, from a patient treated with tofacitinib. The receptors were sampled from a human donor with alopecia areata.

The V gene is TRBV30, the J gene TRBJ1-1; possibly TRBD1 for D (6 bases). Germline V gives CDR1 GTSNPN, CDR2 SVGIG (reference sequence). CDR3 length equals 12 residues. The V and J ends lost 0 bases and 10 bases respectively, with 12 bases between them. CDR3 sequence (DNA): TGTGCCTGGAGTGTAGGGGGACATAGAGCTTTCTTT. Its protein product is CAWSVGGHRAFF.

V is TRBV4-1 and J is TRBJ1-5; D unresolved. This CDR3 contains 13 residues. Germline CDR1 and CDR2: MGHRA and YSYEKL. V lost 5 bases and J lost 8, with 13 bases in between. The DNA for the CDR3 is TGCGCCAGCAGCTTAACCATCACGGAGCCCCAGCATTTT. Protein sequence: CASSLTITEPQHF.

The rearrangement links TRBV20-1 to TRBJ1-2; D uncertain. CDR3 length: 11 residues. Germline CDR1 is DFQATT and CDR2 is SNEGSKA (reference sequence). V dropped 5 bases and J dropped 7 bases, with 11 bases sitting between them. The CDR3 reads CSARETSGYTF. CDR3 nucleotide sequence: TGCAGTGCTCGGGAGACAAGTGGCTACACCTTC.

This clone is a singleton in its sample. The chain joins TRBV7-8 to TRBJ1-5, with D perhaps TRBD1 (5 bases). The V end was cut by 0 bases, the J end by 5 bases, with 14 bases between. Germline V lookup: CDR1 SGHVS, CDR2 FQNEAQ. The CDR3 sequence is 16 residues long. The CDR3 is CASSLADVGGDQPQHF. The CDR3, as DNA: TGTGCCAGCAGCTTAGCGGACGTTGGGGGAGATCAGCCCCAGCATTTT.

The rearrangement links TRBV6-1 to TRBJ2-7; 7 bases are a match to TRBD2. From germline, CDR1 is MNHNS and CDR2 SASEGT. The trim removed 2 bases at V and 4 bases at J, leaving 11 bases unmatched. The CDR3 contains 16 residues. The chain's CDR3 is CASSEMWAGAGYEQYF. The DNA for the CDR3 is TGTGCCAGCAGTGAAATGTGGGCGGGAGCCGGGTACGAGCAGTACTTC.

This clone came up once. The chain recombines TRBV5-1 with TRBJ2-3, with D tentatively TRBD2 (6 bases). From germline, CDR1 is SGHRS and CDR2 YFSETQ. V was trimmed by 4 bases and J by 2 bases, leaving 20 bases between them. The CDR3 sequence is 17 residues long. The CDR3 region is CASSRGLVGVATDTQYF. The CDR3 nucleotides are TGCGCCAGCAGCCGGGGACTCGTCGGTGTGGCCACAGATACGCAGTATTTT. Full variable domain (rest looked up from reference TRBV5-1 and TRBJ2-3): KAGVTQTPRYLIKTRGQQVTLSCSPISGHRSVSWYQQTPGQGLQFLFEYFSETQRNKGNFPGRFSGRQFSNSRSEMNVSTLELGDSALYLCASSRGLVGVATDTQYFGPGTRLTVL.

The J gene is TRBJ2-5, the V gene TRBV5-1; no definite D call. Germline CDR1 SGHRS, CDR2 YFSETQ. The CDR3 totals 14 residues. V dropped 4 bases and J dropped 4 bases, with 14 bases sitting between them. This chain's CDR3 is CASSRAEIVETQYF. As DNA, the CDR3 is TGCGCCAGCAGCAGGGCAGAGATTGTAGAGACCCAGTACTTC.

This clone appeared a few times. This rearrangement joins TRBV28 to TRBJ1-1; 9 positions agree with TRBD1. Germline V CDR1 and CDR2: MDHEN, SYDVKM. J was trimmed by 5 bases and V by 4 bases; bases with no gene match: 5. This CDR3 contains 14 residues. The CDR3 bases are TGTGCCAGCAGTTCTGACAGGGGGAGGACTGAAGCTTTCTTT. Protein sequence: CASSSDRGRTEAFF. The whole variable domain, filled in from reference TRBV28 and TRBJ1-1, reads DVKVTQSSRYLVKRTGEKVFLECVQDMDHENMFWYRQDPGLGLRLIYFSYDVKMKEKGDIPEGYSVSREKKERFSLILESASTNQTSMYLCASSSDRGRTEAFFGQGTRLTVV.

Comments on this clone: This same CDR3 is encoded by further DNA sequences in the sample. The chain carries TRBV30 and TRBJ2-1; D is unresolved. CDR1 GTSNPN and CDR2 SVGIG come from the germline V gene (reference sequence). V was pared by 3 bases and J by 3 bases, with 3 bases between. This CDR3 region has 11 residues. The CDR3 loop is CAWRFYNEQFF. The CDR3 nucleotides are TGTGCCTGGAGGTTCTACAATGAGCAGTTCTTC.

Here the CDR3 DNA reads TGCGCCAGCAGCTTGGTTCACACCGGGGAGCTGTTTTTT. Translating it yields CASSLVHTGELFF. V usage is TRBV5-1 and J usage is TRBJ2-2; D is ambiguous. CDR1 and CDR2 from the germline V gene are SGHRS and YFSETQ. Trimming cost V 0 bases and J 3 bases, with 3 bases left between them. The CDR3 is 13 residues long.

This clone was observed a handful of times. The V call is TRBV19, the J call TRBJ2-2; 7 nucleotides agree with TRBD1. The length of the CDR3 is 16 residues. Germline V CDR1 and CDR2: LNHDA, SQIVND (reference sequence). Trimming cost V 7 bases and J 0 bases; bases outside gene matches: 8. The CDR3 sequence: CASKSRQGANTGELFF. As DNA, the CDR3 is TGTGCCAGTAAGAGTCGCCAGGGGGCGAACACCGGGGAGCTGTTTTTT.

This clone was counted only a few times. The gene calls are TRBV2 and TRBJ2-3; tentatively, D is TRBD1 or TRBD2 (5 bases each). V was trimmed by 10 bases and J by 1 base, leaving 18 bases between them. Per the germline V gene, CDR1 is SNHLY and CDR2 is FYNNEI. This CDR3 has 15 residues. The CDR3 DNA is TGTGCCACCCGACGTGGGGGTGGCGGCACAGATACGCAGTATTTT. This sequence encodes CATRRGGGGTDTQYF.

CDR3 sequence reads: CASSSDRGLGSYDPVGKNIQYF. The CDR3 nucleotides are TGTGCCAGCAGCTCGGACAGGGGTTTGGGTTCGTATGATCCGGTGGGCAAAAACATTCAGTACTTC. The chain couples TRBV7-8 to TRBJ2-4; 9 bases map to TRBD1. This CDR3 has 22 amino acids. In germline, CDR1 is SGHVS, CDR2 FQNEAQ. Trimming at V came to 4 bases and at J to 3 bases, leaving 25 bases not matched to a gene.

There are a few counts of this clone. V usage is TRBV29-1 and J usage is TRBJ2-1; 7 bases are a match to TRBD2. CDR1 is SQVTM and CDR2 is ANQGSEA in the germline V gene. With 4 bases clipped from V and 0 bases from J, the junction kept 6 bases outside the gene matches. The CDR3 is 15 residues long. The CDR3 here is CSVASGLSSYNEQFF. The CDR3 DNA reads as TGCAGCGTTGCTAGCGGACTTAGCTCCTACAATGAGCAGTTCTTC.

The chain recombines TRBV7-9 with TRBJ1-3; D remains unclear. Germline assignment: CDR1 SEHNR and CDR2 FQNEAQ (reference sequence). This CDR3 is built from 14 residues. V was shortened by 5 bases and J by 0 bases, with 8 bases between the two germline ends. The CDR3 is CASSDGSSGNTIYF. The DNA for the CDR3 is TGTGCCAGCAGCGACGGTAGCTCTGGAAACACCATATATTTT.

V is TRBV25-1 and J is TRBJ1-2; D is unclear. V was trimmed by 3 bases and J by 3 bases, leaving 5 bases between them. Per the germline V gene, CDR1 is MGHDK and CDR2 is SYGVNS. The CDR3 sequence is 12 residues long. The CDR3 DNA sequence: TGTGCCAGCAGTGATGCTGACTATGGCTACACCTTC. Translation gives CASSDADYGYTF.

V is TRBV30 and J is TRBJ2-1; the match to TRBD2 covers 9 bases. From germline, CDR1 is GTSNPN and CDR2 SVGIG (reference sequence). The CDR3 covers 17 residues. Trimming cost V 8 bases and J 4 bases; bases outside gene matches: 18. CDR3 sequence (DNA): TGTGCCGTTCGCCGGGCTAGCGGGGCCCTCCTTTACAATGAGCAGTTCTTC. Residues: CAVRRASGALLYNEQFF.

J is TRBJ1-1 and V is TRBV29-1; D is unclear. The germline V gene has CDR1 SQVTM and CDR2 ANQGSEA. Trimming took off 4 bases at V and 5 bases at J, with 11 bases between the two ends. The CDR3 consists of 12 residues. CDR3 sequence (DNA): TGCAGCGTTGCCGACATACGGACTGAAGCTTTCTTT. Its protein is CSVADIRTEAFF.

The chain is built from TRBV9 and TRBJ1-5; weak D call: TRBD1 (5 bases). Trimming removed 2 bases from V and 7 bases from J, with 13 bases in between. The CDR3 sequence is 14 residues long. Per germline, CDR1 SGDLS and CDR2 YYNGEE. The CDR3 here is CASSVTANGQPQHF. The CDR3 DNA reads TGTGCCAGCAGCGTGACAGCTAATGGGCAGCCCCAGCATTTT. The full variable domain, rest sourced from reference TRBV9 and TRBJ1-5, is DSGVTQTPKHLITATGQRVTLRCSPRSGDLSVYWYQQSLDQGLQFLIQYYNGEERAKGNILERFSAQQFPDLHSELNLSSLELGDSALYFCASSVTANGQPQHFGDGTRLSIL.

On this clone: The same CDR3 arises from other DNA sequences in this sample as well. V is TRBV2 and J is TRBJ1-5, with a weak D call TRBD1 (5 bases). Trimming took 4 bases from V and 2 from J, leaving 9 bases between them. The length of the CDR3 is 14 residues. Germline V gives CDR1 SNHLY, CDR2 FYNNEI. This CDR3 reads CASSVQGGNQPQHF. CDR3 bases: TGTGCCAGCAGTGTTCAGGGTGGCAATCAGCCCCAGCATTTT.

This rearrangement joins TRBV7-8 to TRBJ2-1; TRBD2 might be the D (5 bases). V was shortened by 5 bases and J by 9 bases, with 14 bases between the two germline ends. CDR1 is SGHVS, CDR2 FQNEAQ, per germline. The CDR3 sequence is 13 residues long. Here the CDR3 reads CASSLFSEGEQFF. CDR3 coding DNA: TGTGCCAGCAGCCTATTTTCCGAGGGTGAGCAGTTCTTC.